This T cell receptor beta chain was recorded in a study of T cell responses to AZD1222 COVID-19 vaccine. V was clipped by 4 bases and J by 0 bases; unmatched bases: 3. The CDR3 totals 15 residues. Germline-derived CDR1 and CDR2 are MNHEY and SVGAGI. Clones were sequenced by immunoSEQ multiplex PCR, and TCRdb holds only the in-frame ones, with some missing. The sample comprises over 45,000 clones, about 89% of which are singletons, and roughly 5.3% rests with the top ten. The chain recombines TRBV6-5 with TRBJ1-5; 7 positions match TRBD1. The sequencing used peripheral blood, collected 28 days after the second AZD1222 dose. The sequence came from an adult who received the AZD1222 COVID-19 vaccine. In nucleotides, the CDR3 is TGTGCCAGCAGTTCCGGGACAGATAGCAATCAGCCCCAGCATTTT. It yields the protein CASSSGTDSNQPQHF.